The sequence of this T cell receptor beta chain was determined in a study of early T cells in non-severe SARS-CoV-2 infection. TCRdb used MiXCR to reprocess the 5' RACE reads, holding one entry per CDR3 protein. The sample holds 100,000 to 150,000 distinct CDR3 sequences, 15% seen once. V shed 3 bases and J shed 0 bases, with 6 bases lying between them. The CDR3 extends over 14 amino acids. This clonotype was counted many times. The clonotype originates from an adult who was a healthcare worker with PCR-confirmed SARS-CoV-2 infection or an uninfected control (not recorded which). The chain has TRBV12-3 or TRBV12-4 and TRBJ2-1; D gene unclear. Sequenced: whole blood. For the CDR3, the DNA is TGTGCCAGCAGTTTTCCGAGCTCCTACAATGAGCAGTTCTTC. It encodes CASSFPSSYNEQFF.